This TCR beta chain was sequenced in a study of beta chain features in type 1 diabetes (dated by TCRdb to the late 2010s). As for the study more broadly: No differences in mean age, gender distribution, total cell number or subset yield were found between patients and healthy donors. Across all samples, 90 million to 130 million sorted cells were examined, and cell number per subset correlated strongly with RNA yield. Naive and central memory subsets were obtained from all 30 or so donors, but regulatory and stem cell-like memory subsets were isolated from only 8 patients and about 8 healthy donors. In the study, recently diagnosed type 1 diabetes patients and matched healthy donors were compared on the TCRB repertoires of their sorted circulating CD4+ T cell subsets.

A single peripheral blood draw of around 0.11 L on average was collected from each donor into heparinised tubes. Naive, central memory, regulatory and stem cell-like memory CD4+ T cells were sorted on a BD FACSAria II using a panel including CD45RO, CCR7, CD25, CD127, CD95 and CD27. Every sorted population had a purity above 95%. PBMCs were isolated immediately by Lymphoprep density gradient centrifugation and stained directly without culture. Samples were stained and sorted in pairs, with one healthy donor and one patient per experiment, so that batch effects were minimized. The paper's findings and limits, for the study overall: Patients with type 1 diabetes made fewer insertions and deleted more nucleotides at VDJ recombination sites, implying thymic rearrangement abnormalities. A moderate but significant shortening of TCRB CDR3 length was observed in type 1 diabetes patients in all four CD4+ subsets. Sequencing cDNA rather than genomic DNA could over-represent highly expressing activated cells, although activation and CD3 levels did not differ between groups. PCR may preferentially amplify shorter templates, but because patient and control samples were amplified and corrected together, any resulting skew would affect both groups equally. Because small numbers of individuals were included in the HLA sub-analyses, any influence of HLA type on TCRB rearrangement was left unresolved. Naive, central memory and regulatory TCRB repertoires appeared more similar among patients than among healthy donors.

Reading the germline V gene (reference sequence) gives CDR1 GTSNPN and CDR2 SVGIG. The CDR3 holds 15 amino acids from the cysteine to the phenylalanine. The DNA shown is the 45-base CDR3, in frame from base 1. V is trimmed back by 2 bases and J by 9 bases, and the junction contains 8 bases that no gene match accounts for. The entire amount of isolated RNA was reverse transcribed using the High Capacity cDNA Reverse Transcription Kit, so the sequenced TCRB transcripts were expressed ones. Deep immunoSEQ sequencing was applied to naive, central memory and regulatory T cell samples, giving an average of roughly 3.6 million total reads per sample. After sorted cells were lysed in RLT buffer, RNA was extracted with DNase-treated RNeasy Micro or Mini kits, with the choice depending on cell number. Each cell subset was processed on its own to prevent cross-contamination, while patient and healthy donor samples were processed together. The immunoSEQ multiplex PCR was used to amplify TCRB sequences from cDNA, generating 87-bp fragments that spanned the CDR3 region. The amplicons were sequenced using the Illumina HiSeq platform. In the original analysis: PCR bias was computationally corrected using synthetic template baselines, reads within Hamming distance 2 were collapsed, and singletons that could not be merged were discarded. Reads were aligned against IMGT so that V, D and J genes, CDR3 length and insertions or deletions at six rearrangement sites could be assigned. Within each subset, clonotype counts were normalized to sorted cell number, and only after that were true diversity and Gini coefficients computed with the tcR R package. Repertoire sharing was quantified using the overlap coefficient calculated on TCRB nucleotide sequences. Out-of-frame TCRB sequences from naive cells were analyzed to stand in for the pre-selection repertoire. TCRdb took this table from immuneACCESS and kept in-frame rearrangements with V and J called. Such tables lack part of the clones; where checked against another copy, unresolved V genes explain under half of the gap, and the rest is unexplained. The V and J calls and clone size are taken from that table; D and trimming were inferred from the DNA. The sample has about 660,000 clones on record, roughly 13% of them singletons. The ten top clones hold approximately 0.043% of the sample.

Regarding this clone: The antigen it recognizes is unknown. Base quality data are lacking; no much larger clone is found one base away.

Source material: naive CD4+ T cells from blood. The sample's cell subset or site, from its label and the paper: true naive CD4+ T cells. The chain was built from TRBV30 and TRBJ1-6; TRBD1 matches 9 bases in the middle. This sequence was found in a man aged 18 to 29 with type 1 diabetes. CDR3 sequence: CAWSPGQGGSSPLHF. The DNA sequence is as follows: TGTGCCTGGAGTCCGGGACAGGGCGGGAGTTCACCCCTCCACTTT.